The clone carrying this T cell receptor beta chain has only a few counts. Its antigen is unknown. The analysis combined second doses at about 4 or about 12 weeks. The protocol was immunoSEQ multiplex PCR, while the TCRdb copy is restricted to in-frame clones and leaves out a portion. This sample has 70,000 or so clones; around four fifths occur once, and the top ten carry around 27%. These data are taken from a study of T cell responses to AZD1222 COVID-19 vaccine. General study results and limits: Unmutated variant regions are reportedly the target of nearly half of TCRs that are spike-specific. Donors were largely white British and mainly female; clonal diversity was possibly underestimated.

Per the germline V gene, CDR1 is SEHNR and CDR2 is FQNEAQ (reference sequence). The CDR3 is 12 amino acids. The V and J ends lost 8 bases and 6 bases respectively, with 14 bases between them. The sequence came from an adult who received the AZD1222 COVID-19 vaccine. The specimen was peripheral blood, collected 28 days after the second AZD1222 dose. This chain links TRBV7-9 with TRBJ2-7; perhaps TRBD2 as D (5 bases). The CDR3 spells CASGLVRGEQYF. For the CDR3, the DNA is TGTGCCAGCGGACTGGTCCGTGGCGAGCAGTACTTC.